Listed below are T cell receptor beta chains from one sample, sequenced in a study of human T cells and chemical hapten exposure. TCRdb re-called the RACE reads through MiXCR, storing one row per CDR3 protein. This table holds 180,000 or so distinct CDR3 sequences, about a fifth found once. Here the sequenced sample was whole blood, taken in connection with sensitization to the hapten diphenylcyclopropenone (DPC). The receptors here all came from a woman between 45 and 65 years old with alopecia areata. Some clones in this sample may be carry-over from other donors' samples. Each CDR3 is given with its conserved first and last residue.

v_call cdr3_aa
TRBV29-1 CSVEVLGQGYEQYF
TRBV20-1 CSARDTGGRTEAFF
TRBV20-1 CSARVSGRPYNEQFF
TRBV29-1 CSAYREGYEQYF
TRBV5-1 CASSNPPGGSTDTQYF
TRBV5-1 CASSYQGASGTEAFF
TRBV7-8 CASSATGGEFETQYF
TRBV20-1 CSAFGTSGSDEQFF
TRBV18 CASSPDNTDTQYF
TRBV5-1 CASSLTSGTPKEIQYF
TRBV11-3 CASSPRGAGVTEQFF
TRBV20-1 CSATTSQGTGELFF
TRBV27 CASSTNGQGARYEQYF
TRBV29-1 CSVEVPKAGVSGNTIYF
TRBV7-6 CASGPNAAYNEQFF
TRBV5-1 CASSRGTSVSYEQYF
TRBV10-3 CAIRSLIEETQYF
TRBV2 CASSEQGQNTEAFF
TRBV5-1 CASSLQGSEQFF
TRBV5-1 CASSLVLAGEAQYF
TRBV15 CATSAQTGGGNQPQHF
TRBV11-2 CASSLDGFTEAFF
TRBV7-2 CASSLDRGETQYF
TRBV29-1 CSAVLTVNTEAFF
TRBV24-1 CATSDLNPGTGTQYF
TRBV10-3 CAATGGEETQYF
TRBV12-3/TRBV12-4 CASRRTDQFQETQYF
TRBV20-1 CSTTPTGEGTEAFF
TRBV10-3 CAIGTGGPNTEAFF
TRBV7-8 CASSLAIQVSQFF
TRBV29-1 CSVKAGANTGELFF
TRBV29-1 CSVEDLQGPYNEQFF
TRBV24-1 CATRQGPEQFF
TRBV6-1 CASTRDQGQPQHF
TRBV20-1 CSAAGTTSQETQYF